A selection of T cell receptor beta chains follows, all from one sample in a study of CD8 T cells in ankylosing spondylitis. TCRdb independently ran MiXCR on the 5' RACE reads; one entry per CDR3 protein. The sample holds 30,000 to 45,000 distinct CDR3 sequences, 16% seen once. The sequenced material came from blood. All receptors come from a male donor with ankylosing spondylitis or in good health (not recorded which). Each CDR3 is given with its conserved first and last residue. The D gene is left open where the match is weak. Part of the rows lack a size; the others show once, few, many or a class for expanded clones.

v_call,clone_size,j_call,d_call,cdr3_nt,cdr3_aa
TRBV12-3/TRBV12-4,few,TRBJ2-3,-,TGTGCCAGCAGCCCCCCGGGGGCGGGCAGGGGTACAGATACGCAGTATTTT,CASSPPGAGRGTDTQYF
TRBV20-1,few,TRBJ2-3,TRBD2,TGCGGCTGGGGGGGACTAGCGGGAGAAGATACGCAGTATTTT,CGWGGLAGEDTQYF
TRBV24-1,-,TRBJ2-2,TRBD1,TGTGCCACCAGCAGGACAGGGGGCCCCGGGGAGCTGTTTTTT,CATSRTGGPGELFF
TRBV5-1,-,TRBJ2-1,TRBD2,TGCGCCAGCACGGGGCTAGCGGTGTCCTACAATGAGCAGTTCTTC,CASTGLAVSYNEQFF
TRBV2,-,TRBJ2-2,-,TGTGCCAGCAGTTCCGAGGTCCCACTAGGGGGGGCCGGGGAGCTGTTTTTT,CASSSEVPLGGAGELFF
TRBV3-1,-,TRBJ2-2,-,TGTGCCAGCAGCCAATTCGGACAGGGCGCGGGGGACACCGGGGAGCTGTTTTTT,CASSQFGQGAGDTGELFF
TRBV7-2,few,TRBJ2-1,TRBD1,TGTGCCAGCACAGGGGGCTCCTACAATGAGCAGTTCTTC,CASTGGSYNEQFF
TRBV7-9,-,TRBJ2-1,TRBD2,TGTGCCAGCAGACTACCGACTAGCCCATACAATGAGCAGTTCTTC,CASRLPTSPYNEQFF
TRBV12-3/TRBV12-4,-,TRBJ2-2,-,TGTGCCAGCACCCCCGCCCGAGGCGGGGAGCTGTTTTTT,CASTPARGGELFF
TRBV29-1,-,TRBJ1-4,-,TGCAGCGTTGATTTGCAGGCAATTCGAATTAATGAAAAACTGTTTTTT,CSVDLQAIRINEKLFF
TRBV25-1,-,TRBJ2-2,TRBD1,TGTGCCAGCAGTGCGAACAGGGGGATCACCGGGGAGCTGTTTTTT,CASSANRGITGELFF
TRBV30,-,TRBJ2-2,-,TGTGCCTGGAGTCCTATCGAGGCCGGGGAGCTGTTTTTT,CAWSPIEAGELFF
TRBV7-2,-,TRBJ2-2,-,TGTGCCAGCAGCCCGGACCCCGGCACCGGGGAGCTGTTTTTT,CASSPDPGTGELFF
TRBV4-2,-,TRBJ2-1,-,TGTGCCAGCAGCGGCGGGGACTCCTACAATGAGCAGTTCTTC,CASSGGDSYNEQFF
TRBV6-2/TRBV6-3,-,TRBJ2-2,-,TGTGCCAGCAGTTACGGGAATGTCCTGACCGGGGAGCTGTTTTTT,CASSYGNVLTGELFF